This is a list of T cell receptor beta chains from one sample in a study of T cells expressing NK-cell markers. TCRdb derives one entry per CDR3 protein from the 5' RACE reads, leaving out DNA. The listing records around 280,000 distinct CDR3 sequences. Material for sequencing was blood T cells: a sorted CD56 or NKG2C T cell subset, CD4+ or CD8+ T cells, or bulk PBMC T cells (not recorded which). These receptors all come from a man aged 18 to 29 in good health. Both conserved end residues are part of each CDR3. The order of the fields is J gene, V gene, CDR3 protein.

j_gene: TRBJ2-7; v_gene: TRBV9; CDR3aa: CASSVVWDSYEQYF
j_gene: TRBJ1-5; v_gene: TRBV24-1; CDR3aa: CATSDSGTGVNQPQHF
j_gene: TRBJ2-1; v_gene: TRBV20-1; CDR3aa: CSAWVLTMVGNEQFF
j_gene: TRBJ2-5; v_gene: TRBV10-2; CDR3aa: CASSVGSSLGTQYF
j_gene: TRBJ2-1; v_gene: TRBV6-2/TRBV6-3; CDR3aa: CASSPWTGVENEQFF
j_gene: TRBJ2-1; v_gene: TRBV12-3/TRBV12-4; CDR3aa: CASSRGQGNEQFF
j_gene: TRBJ2-7; v_gene: TRBV29-1; CDR3aa: CSIWRGMSYEQYF
j_gene: TRBJ1-1; v_gene: TRBV29-1; CDR3aa: CSVGSGQGNREAFF
j_gene: TRBJ2-2; v_gene: TRBV28; CDR3aa: CASSRDGDGELFF
j_gene: TRBJ2-3; v_gene: TRBV11-3; CDR3aa: CASAGGGVDTQYF
j_gene: TRBJ2-2; v_gene: TRBV7-2; CDR3aa: CASSPPGAGAIGELFF